This T cell receptor (beta chain) was identified in a study of shared clonotypes between healthy human individuals. Study details: Donors consisted of two women and three men between 18 and 49.

This table comes from immunoSEQ multiplex PCR, and its TCRdb copy is limited to in-frame clones, with some not included. The sample has about 1.1 million clones, 75% to 85% seen once. Trimming removed 0 bases at V and 3 bases at J, with 21 bases between. CDR1 and CDR2 (germline): LGHNA, YSLEER. This CDR3 contains 19 residues. With respect to this clone: Its antigen is still unknown.

General study points: Specimens sampled were limited to blood, with tissue repertoires likely differing.

The receptor was derived from a man between 18 and 35 years old in good health. Some clones in this sample may be carry-over from other donors' samples. Source material: memory CD4+ T cells from PBMCs. Subset defined: CD45RA-negative fraction. The chain couples TRBV4-3 to TRBJ1-3; tentatively, D is TRBD1 (6 bases). The CDR3 region is CASSQDLAGDSTSGNTIYF. Here the CDR3 DNA reads TGCGCCAGCAGCCAAGATCTGGCAGGGGATTCGACAAGTGGAAACACCATATATTTT.